This TCR beta chain was sequenced during a study of T cells in Graves' hyperthyroidism and ophthalmopathy. Study-level results: Before onset, by a median of around 6.1 months, the model predicted ophthalmopathy. Most clonotypes that expanded in the thyroid above 0.001 also showed up in blood.

This clonotype occurred many times. Its antigen is as yet unknown. Amplified regions were TCR beta CDR3 sequences from RNA transcripts. HTBI primers were the set used in a first-round RT-PCR of the TCR CDR3. In TCRdb, the multiplex PCR reads were re-called with MiXCR into one record per CDR3 protein. The data show 75,000 to 100,000 distinct CDR3 sequences, 51% seen once. The CDR3 is 14 residues long. Germline CDR1 reads SGHTA; CDR2 reads FQGNSA. V lost 4 bases to trimming and J lost 5 bases, with 14 bases between them. The material sequenced was blood. The TCR originated in a woman aged 40 to 50 with Graves' hyperthyroidism. The V gene is TRBV7-2, the J gene TRBJ1-1; D might be TRBD1 (6 bases). This chain's CDR3 is CASSSPKGETEAFF. The CDR3 coding sequence is TGTGCCAGCAGCTCGCCGAAGGGGGAGACTGAAGCTTTCTTT.